This record concerns one TCR beta chain sequence. Its antigen is unknown. Nothing much larger sits one base from this clone, and base qualities are not available. The sample originates from a study of T-cell reconstitution after alpha-beta-depleted transplantation in children (dated by TCRdb to the mid-2010s). Notes on the research overall: T-cell immune reconstitution after TCRalphabeta/CD19-depleted allogeneic hematopoietic cell transplantation in children was quantitatively tracked in the study by means of TCR repertoire profiling.

Library preparation employed PCR. Sequencing used an Illumina HiSeq 2500. Molecular barcoding was employed in the preparation of TCR libraries, with unique molecular identifiers being used to normalize TCRbeta repertoire quantification. TCRdb itself trimmed the public reads at Q25 with fastp, ran MiXCR and retained productive beta chains. Rows with a matching CDR3 protein are joined into one entry that keeps the most common DNA and genes. Recorded for this sample are 640,000 or so distinct CDR3 sequences; roughly 15% of them occurred a single time. The top ten clonotypes cover about 1.1% of the sample. There are 15 amino acids in the CDR3, from cysteine to phenylalanine inclusive. Only CDR3 DNA is held: 45 bases, read in frame from base 1. CDR1 and CDR2 are drawn from the germline V gene: ENHRY, SYGVKD. V and J are truncated by 7 bases and 0 bases respectively, leaving an intervening sequence of 14 bases.

The chain employs TRBV10-3 and TRBJ2-3; TRBD1 could be the D gene, as 5 bases match. The source of this sequence is a human donor who donated a stem cell graft to a child with acute myeloid leukemia. The sequencing used PBMCs from the stem cell graft donor, collected from the stem cell graft. The nucleotides are TGTGCCATCACTAGGACAACTACTAGCACAGATACGCAGTATTTT. Translated, it reads CAITRTTTSTDTQYF.